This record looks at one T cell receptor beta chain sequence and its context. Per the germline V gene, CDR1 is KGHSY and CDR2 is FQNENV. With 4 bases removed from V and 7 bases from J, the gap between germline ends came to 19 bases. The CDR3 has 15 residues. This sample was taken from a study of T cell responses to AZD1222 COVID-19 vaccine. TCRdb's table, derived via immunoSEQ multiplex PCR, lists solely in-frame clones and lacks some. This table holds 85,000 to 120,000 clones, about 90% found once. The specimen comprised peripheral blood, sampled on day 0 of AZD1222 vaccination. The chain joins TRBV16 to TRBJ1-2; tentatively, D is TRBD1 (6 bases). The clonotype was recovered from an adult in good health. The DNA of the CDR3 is TGTGCCAGCAGCCCACTCAGCCCAGGGGCGGGTGGCTACACCTTC. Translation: CASSPLSPGAGGYTF.